The present T cell receptor beta chain was sequenced within a study of preoperative IRX-2 immunotherapy in early breast cancer. The treatment is: preoperative locoregional IRX-2 cytokine immunotherapy. Sequencing used immunoSEQ multiplex PCR; TCRdb keeps in-frame clones, though not all of them. The sample shows 40,000 or so clones, roughly 95% of them seen only once. V was shortened by 1 base and J by 2 bases, with 15 bases between the two germline ends. Per germline, CDR1 MGHRA and CDR2 YSYEKL. This CDR3 has 16 residues. The chain joins TRBV4-1 to TRBJ2-7; D is perhaps TRBD1 (5 bases). This clonotype originated in a human donor with breast cancer. The source was tumor tissue, collected after IRX-2 immunotherapy. CDR3 DNA: TGCGCCAGCAGCCAAGGGCTACAGGTATTCCCCTACGAGCAGTACTTC. Protein sequence: CASSQGLQVFPYEQYF.